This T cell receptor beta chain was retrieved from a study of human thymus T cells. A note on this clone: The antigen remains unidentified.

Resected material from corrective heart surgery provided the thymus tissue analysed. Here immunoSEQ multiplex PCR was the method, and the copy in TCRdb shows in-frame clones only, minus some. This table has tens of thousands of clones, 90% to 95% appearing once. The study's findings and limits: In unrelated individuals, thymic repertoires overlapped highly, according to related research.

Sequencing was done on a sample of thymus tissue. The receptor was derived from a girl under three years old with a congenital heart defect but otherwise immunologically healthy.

The CDR3 loop is CASSPWELGAEQFF. CDR3 coding DNA: TGTGCCAGTAGTCCCTGGGAACTAGGAGCTGAGCAGTTCTTC. The V gene is TRBV19, the J gene TRBJ2-1, with D perhaps matching TRBD2 (5 bases). The CDR3 is made up of 14 amino acids. The V gene's germline CDR1 is LNHDA and CDR2 SQIVND (reference sequence). Trimming pared 5 bases from V and 9 bases from J, leaving 17 bases between.